The rows below give T cell receptor beta chains drawn from one sample of a study of blood T cell repertoires in COVID-19. Only in-frame clones appear in the TCRdb table, and some are missing; sequencing was by immunoSEQ multiplex PCR. The table lists roughly 100,000 clones, about four fifths of them singletons. The sample was peripheral blood. The receptors shown here come from a man at least 80 years old with acute or convalescent COVID-19. The CDR3 runs from the conserved cysteine through the conserved F or W. Each record gives: D gene, clone size, V gene, J gene, CDR3 protein, CDR3 DNA. A D gene is named only where the DNA matches it firmly. Clone size appears in some rows only: once, few, many, or a class for an expanded clone.

d_gene: NA; abundance: NA; v_gene: TRBV11-2; j_gene: TRBJ2-1; CDR3aa: CASSHLGRPRRGNEQFF; CDR3nt: TGTGCCAGCAGTCACCTCGGGCGGCCGCGGAGGGGTAATGAGCAGTTCTTC
d_gene: NA; abundance: few; v_gene: TRBV20-1; j_gene: TRBJ2-7; CDR3aa: CSARQEDEQYF; CDR3nt: TGCAGTGCTCGACAGGAGGACGAGCAGTACTTC
d_gene: TRBD1; abundance: few; v_gene: TRBV15; j_gene: TRBJ2-5; CDR3aa: CATSTGQSSITQETQYF; CDR3nt: TGTGCCACCAGCACGGGACAGTCGTCAATTACTCAAGAGACCCAGTACTTC
d_gene: TRBD1; abundance: NA; v_gene: TRBV18; j_gene: TRBJ2-7; CDR3aa: CASAPRTGNYEQYF; CDR3nt: TGTGCCAGCGCACCCCGGACAGGGAACTACGAGCAGTACTTC
d_gene: NA; abundance: NA; v_gene: TRBV11-2; j_gene: TRBJ1-2; CDR3aa: CASRGFGYGYTF; CDR3nt: TGTGCCAGCAGGGGCTTCGGCTATGGCTACACCTTC
d_gene: NA; abundance: NA; v_gene: TRBV28; j_gene: TRBJ2-1; CDR3aa: CASSLSGQYDRGFF; CDR3nt: TGTGCCAGCAGTTTGTCTGGACAGTATGATAGGGGGTTCTTC
d_gene: NA; abundance: NA; v_gene: TRBV6-5; j_gene: TRBJ2-7; CDR3aa: CASIYEDPRGEQYF; CDR3nt: TGTGCCAGCATATACGAGGACCCTCGGGGAGAGCAGTACTTC
d_gene: NA; abundance: NA; v_gene: TRBV2; j_gene: TRBJ1-2; CDR3aa: CASSLFPPAAGGYTF; CDR3nt: TGTGCCAGCAGTTTATTTCCTCCCGCGGCCGGGGGCTACACCTTC
d_gene: TRBD1; abundance: NA; v_gene: TRBV6-4; j_gene: TRBJ1-5; CDR3aa: CASSLERDRALIIVQPQHF; CDR3nt: TGTGCCAGCAGCTTGGAACGGGACAGGGCCCTCATCATCGTTCAGCCCCAGCATTTT
d_gene: NA; abundance: NA; v_gene: TRBV5-1; j_gene: TRBJ2-5; CDR3aa: CASMAPGVETQYF; CDR3nt: TGCGCCAGCATGGCCCCGGGAGTTGAGACCCAGTACTTC
d_gene: NA; abundance: NA; v_gene: TRBV6-6; j_gene: TRBJ1-6; CDR3aa: CASTLGGGSPLHF; CDR3nt: TGTGCCAGCACCCTTGGGGGGGGTTCACCCCTCCACTTT
d_gene: TRBD1; abundance: once; v_gene: TRBV5-1; j_gene: TRBJ1-4; CDR3aa: CASSLPLTGGNEKLFF; CDR3nt: TGCGCCAGCAGCTTGCCCTTGACAGGGGGCAATGAAAAACTGTTTTTT
d_gene: TRBD2; abundance: NA; v_gene: TRBV10-3; j_gene: TRBJ2-3; CDR3aa: CAISDRAKREHPTDTQYF; CDR3nt: TGTGCCATCAGTGATAGGGCCAAGCGGGAGCACCCCACAGATACGCAGTATTTT
d_gene: NA; abundance: NA; v_gene: TRBV7-9; j_gene: TRBJ1-1; CDR3aa: CASSLVSPRFWAFF; CDR3nt: TGTGCCAGCAGCTTAGTATCGCCCCGGTTTTGGGCTTTCTTT
d_gene: TRBD2; abundance: NA; v_gene: TRBV7-2; j_gene: TRBJ2-1; CDR3aa: CASALSLLAGADNEQFF; CDR3nt: TGTGCCAGCGCCTTGTCCCTCTTAGCGGGTGCAGACAATGAGCAGTTCTTC
d_gene: NA; abundance: few; v_gene: TRBV9; j_gene: TRBJ1-1; CDR3aa: CASSVATKSEAFF; CDR3nt: TGTGCCAGCAGCGTAGCTACGAAGTCAGAAGCTTTCTTT
d_gene: TRBD2; abundance: NA; v_gene: TRBV7-9; j_gene: TRBJ2-5; CDR3aa: CASSPGGLETQYF; CDR3nt: TGTGCCAGCAGCCCGGGGGGGCTAGAGACCCAGTACTTC
d_gene: TRBD2; abundance: NA; v_gene: TRBV4-2; j_gene: TRBJ2-7; CDR3aa: CASSPMAGGPSYEQYF; CDR3nt: TGTGCCAGCAGCCCCATGGCGGGAGGGCCCTCTTACGAGCAGTACTTC
d_gene: NA; abundance: NA; v_gene: TRBV4-3; j_gene: TRBJ2-5; CDR3aa: CASSPAHRSETQYF; CDR3nt: TGCGCCAGCAGCCCCGCTCACAGGTCGGAGACCCAGTACTTC
d_gene: NA; abundance: NA; v_gene: TRBV18; j_gene: TRBJ1-5; CDR3aa: CASSSTGVNQPQHF; CDR3nt: TGTGCCAGCTCGTCGACCGGGGTGAATCAGCCCCAGCATTTT
d_gene: NA; abundance: once; v_gene: TRBV5-4; j_gene: TRBJ2-3; CDR3aa: CASSLDSTDTQYF; CDR3nt: TGTGCCAGCAGCTTGGACTCCACAGATACGCAGTATTTT
d_gene: TRBD1; abundance: NA; v_gene: TRBV5-1; j_gene: TRBJ2-2; CDR3aa: CASSHGTGRVGELFF; CDR3nt: TGCGCCAGCAGCCACGGGACAGGGCGGGTAGGGGAGCTGTTTTTT
d_gene: NA; abundance: NA; v_gene: TRBV30; j_gene: TRBJ1-1; CDR3aa: CAWSPGIAEAFF; CDR3nt: TGTGCCTGGAGTCCAGGGATCGCTGAAGCTTTCTTT
d_gene: NA; abundance: NA; v_gene: TRBV5-6; j_gene: TRBJ2-2; CDR3aa: CASSLAAQGGAGELFF; CDR3nt: TGTGCCAGCAGCTTGGCCGCACAGGGTGGGGCGGGGGAGCTGTTTTTT
d_gene: NA; abundance: NA; v_gene: TRBV9; j_gene: TRBJ2-7; CDR3aa: CASSVAEAPAPYEQYF; CDR3nt: TGTGCCAGCAGCGTAGCTGAGGCCCCTGCCCCCTACGAGCAGTACTTC
d_gene: NA; abundance: NA; v_gene: TRBV28; j_gene: TRBJ2-7; CDR3aa: CASSRLPGEQYF; CDR3nt: TGTGCCAGCAGTCGACTCCCGGGAGAGCAGTACTTC
d_gene: TRBD2; abundance: NA; v_gene: TRBV5-1; j_gene: TRBJ2-3; CDR3aa: CASSLELLAGKVTDTQYF; CDR3nt: TGCGCCAGCAGCTTGGAACTGCTAGCGGGAAAGGTAACAGATACGCAGTATTTT
d_gene: NA; abundance: NA; v_gene: TRBV29-1; j_gene: TRBJ1-2; CDR3aa: CSVVQGGDGYTF; CDR3nt: TGCAGCGTTGTACAGGGTGGAGATGGCTACACCTTC
d_gene: NA; abundance: NA; v_gene: TRBV11-2; j_gene: TRBJ1-3; CDR3aa: CASSLGGQSSGNTIYF; CDR3nt: TGTGCCAGCAGCTTAGGCGGACAGAGCTCTGGAAACACCATATATTTT